This record looks at one TCR beta chain sequence and its context. The antigen remains unidentified. The record originates from a study of OX40 agonist ivuxolimab in advanced cancers. General study results and limits: Blood T cells, both CD4+ and CD8+, expanded clonally by week 6 at 0.1 to 3.0 mg/kg. CD8+ T cells averaged more expanded clones than CD4+. Normalized T-cell clonal expansion was also low in some nonresponders.

Using immunoSEQ multiplex PCR, the repertoire was profiled, and TCRdb retains in-frame clones only, with some absent. The data contain under 20,000 clones, approximately 77% of them singletons. The germline V gene has CDR1 WNHNN and CDR2 SYGVQD (reference sequence). CDR3 length equals 15 residues. V was pared by 11 bases and J by 0 bases, with 20 bases between. The receptor's source is an adult with an advanced solid tumor such as melanoma, head and neck, liver or kidney cancer. V and J are TRBV10-1 and TRBJ2-7; a possible D gene is TRBD1 (5 bases). The input for sequencing was CD4+ or CD8+ T cells sorted from blood, taken in a trial of the OX40 agonist ivuxolimab. The CDR3 DNA follows: TGCGCCGGAATTTCGAGACAGACGAGCTCCTACGAGCAGTACTTC. Translated, it gives CAGISRQTSSYEQYF.